This TCR beta chain was retrieved from a study of T cells in Graves' hyperthyroidism and ophthalmopathy. Findings and caveats of the study: Ophthalmopathy was identified by the model a median approximately 6.4 months ahead of onset. Researchers report that a 13 V-J model separated ophthalmopathy from stable hyperthyroidism. Blood shared most expanded thyroid clonotypes above 0.001.

In this sample, this clonotype turned up many times. Its antigen is not identified. The diagnoses drew upon clinical symptoms, serum thyroxine and TRAb, thyroid ultrasound and orbital computed tomography. The source material, RNA transcripts, was used to amplify TCR beta CDR3 regions. The HTBI primer set was used in a first-round RT-PCR of the TCR CDR3. TCRdb re-derived calls from the multiplex PCR reads in MiXCR, one entry per CDR3 protein. The sample shows 600,000 to 750,000 distinct CDR3 sequences, 15% to 20% of them seen only once. V lost 7 bases, J lost 2 bases, and 7 bases stayed unmatched. Per the germline V gene, CDR1 is MNHEY and CDR2 is SMNVEV (reference sequence). This CDR3 is 14 amino acids long.

The sample was blood. This receptor was obtained from a man aged 45-60 years with Graves' hyperthyroidism. This chain uses TRBV27 with TRBJ2-7; 8 positions match TRBD2. This CDR3 reads CASMAHGGAYEQYF. CDR3 nucleotide sequence: TGTGCCAGCATGGCTCACGGGGGGGCCTACGAGCAGTACTTC.